This T cell receptor beta chain is from a study of vaccination and CD4 T cells after COVID-19. Background on the study: In the control cultures, a CEFX pool, an HIV-1 Nef pool, or no peptide was supplied.

Treatment in this sample: approximately 11-day PBMC culture with coronavirus spike peptide pools or control peptides (ViraFEST assay). The Oncomine TCR Beta short-read assay generated sequence data from the DNA of cultured CD4+ T cells. The genomic DNA was obtained from cultured CD4+ T cells by extraction with the QIAamp micro DNA kit. In TCRdb, the PCR reads were re-called with MiXCR into one record per CDR3 protein. The sample has some 16,000 distinct CDR3 sequences, about 52% seen once. V lost 4 bases to trimming and J lost 6 bases, with 28 bases between them. Germline V gene data show CDR1 as LNHDA and CDR2 as SQIVND (reference sequence). This CDR3 comprises 18 residues. This clonotype was counted a single time. No antigen is known for it.

The chain combines TRBV19 with TRBJ2-7, with D perhaps given as TRBD1 or TRBD2 (6 bases each). Sequences were derived from CD4+ T cells from blood, cultured in vitro, sampled before SARS-CoV-2 vaccination. The TCR was taken from a human donor who had recovered from COVID-19. The CDR3 is CASSSWGATRTSPLEQYF. DNA for the CDR3: TGTGCCAGTAGTAGTTGGGGGGCGACCCGGACCTCCCCCCTCGAGCAGTACTTC.